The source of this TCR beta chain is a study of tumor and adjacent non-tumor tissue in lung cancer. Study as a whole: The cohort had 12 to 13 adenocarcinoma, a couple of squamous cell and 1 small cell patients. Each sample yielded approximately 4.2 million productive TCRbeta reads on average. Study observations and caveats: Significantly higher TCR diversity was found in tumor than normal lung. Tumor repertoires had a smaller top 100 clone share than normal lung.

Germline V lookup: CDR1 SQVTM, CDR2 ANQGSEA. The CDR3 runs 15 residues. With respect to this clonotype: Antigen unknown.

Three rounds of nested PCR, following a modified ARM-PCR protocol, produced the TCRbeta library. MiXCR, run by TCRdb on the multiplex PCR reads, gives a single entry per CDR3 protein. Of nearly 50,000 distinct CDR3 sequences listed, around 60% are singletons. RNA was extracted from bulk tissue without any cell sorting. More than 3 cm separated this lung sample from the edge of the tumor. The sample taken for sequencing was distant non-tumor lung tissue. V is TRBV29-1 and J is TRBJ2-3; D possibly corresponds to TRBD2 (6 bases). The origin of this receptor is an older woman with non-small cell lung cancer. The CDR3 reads CSAEAPRGGGDTQYF. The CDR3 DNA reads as TGCAGTGCCGAGGCGCCGAGGGGAGGAGGAGATACGCAGTATTTT.